Included here is one T cell receptor (beta chain) sequence, with context. Antigen unknown. The data were obtained in a study of T-cell reconstitution after alpha-beta-depleted transplantation in children. Study findings and constraints: When one year had passed after transplant, most T-cell counts and diversity came from newly produced T cells. Several hundred expanded graft clones reportedly gave rise to the alpha-beta T cells present about two months after transplant. Some patients showed high day-60 TCRbeta diversity, which derived from surviving recipient T cells and thymic progenitors.

Unique molecular identifiers were built into the TCRbeta library. One entry per CDR3 protein, called by TCRdb with MiXCR from the PCR reads. Of fewer than 700,000 distinct CDR3 sequences in the sample, 13% were seen once. Per germline, CDR1 SQVTM and CDR2 ANQGSEA. The CDR3 length is 14 residues. V was clipped by 4 bases and J by 0 bases, with 11 bases between them. The chain carries TRBV29-1 and TRBJ2-3, with D possibly being TRBD2 (6 bases). The clonotype originates from a male patient younger than 18 who had a stem cell transplant for acute myeloid leukemia, so the T cells may come from the graft donor. The input for sequencing was PBMCs, mostly from graft donor cells, taken 360 days after TCRalphabeta/CD19-depleted stem cell transplant. This chain's CDR3 is CSVVWGTSTDTQYF. DNA for the CDR3: TGCAGCGTTGTGTGGGGGACTAGCACAGATACGCAGTATTTT.